This T cell receptor (beta chain) was identified during a study of vaccination effects on CD4 cells after COVID-19. Looked up from germline, CDR1 is SGHRS and CDR2 is YFSETQ. V shed 3 bases, J shed 4 bases, and the junction held 4 bases outside the gene matches. The CDR3 is 14 amino acids. Remarks on this clone: What it binds is unknown.

Study-wide results and limits: Vaccine-induced clones in healthy vaccinees cross-reacted with common cold coronaviruses in only 1 of 255 cases.

Sequenced by immunoSEQ multiplex PCR; TCRdb stores in-frame clones only, minus some. The sample shows under 65,000 clones, roughly 76% of them seen only once. Within the ViraFEST assay, antigen-specific CD4+ T cells underwent expansion with viral peptide pools prior to sequencing. Cells that had been cultured for roughly 9 days were the source of isolated CD4+ T cells. Prior SARS-CoV-2 infection was absent in the vaccine recipients, as shown by negative nucleocapsid antibodies. A few million PBMC were seeded per well and grown in the presence of 10 IU/ml IL-2 and about 10 ug/ml peptides. The source material was CD4+ T cells from PBMCs cultured with HCoV-229E spike peptides, sampled before COVID-19 vaccination. This TCR was recovered from a human donor who received a COVID-19 vaccine. The J gene is TRBJ1-2, the V gene TRBV5-1; 9 bases agree with TRBD1. The CDR3 is CASSSQQGAYGYTF. DNA for the CDR3: TGCGCCAGCAGCTCGCAACAGGGGGCCTATGGCTACACCTTC. The whole variable domain, remainder taken from reference TRBV5-1 and TRBJ1-2, is KAGVTQTPRYLIKTRGQQVTLSCSPISGHRSVSWYQQTPGQGLQFLFEYFSETQRNKGNFPGRFSGRQFSNSRSEMNVSTLELGDSALYLCASSSQQGAYGYTFGSGTRLTVV.